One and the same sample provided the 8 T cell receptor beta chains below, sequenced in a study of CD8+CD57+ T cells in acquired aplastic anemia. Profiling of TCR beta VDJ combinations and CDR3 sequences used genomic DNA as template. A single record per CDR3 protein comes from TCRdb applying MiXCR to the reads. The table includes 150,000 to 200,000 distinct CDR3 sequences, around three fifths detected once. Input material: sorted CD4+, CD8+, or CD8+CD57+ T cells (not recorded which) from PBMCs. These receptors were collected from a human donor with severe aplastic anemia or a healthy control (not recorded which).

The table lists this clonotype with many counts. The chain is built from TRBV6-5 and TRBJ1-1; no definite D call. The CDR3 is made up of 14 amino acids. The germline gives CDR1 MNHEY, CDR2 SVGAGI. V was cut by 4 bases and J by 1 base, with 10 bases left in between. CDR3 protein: CASSSTTGNTEAFF. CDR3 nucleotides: TGTGCCAGCAGTTCCACCACGGGGAACACTGAAGCTTTCTTT.

Here the CDR3 DNA reads TGCAGTGCTAGAACCCTAGCGGGAGGAGGGTCCTACAATGAGCAGTTCTTC. It specifies CSARTLAGGGSYNEQFF. The chain combines TRBV20-1 with TRBJ2-1; 11 bases align to TRBD2. CDR1 is DFQATT and CDR2 is SNEGSKA in the germline V gene (reference sequence). V was clipped by 2 bases and J by 1 base; unmatched bases: 7. This CDR3 has 17 amino acids.

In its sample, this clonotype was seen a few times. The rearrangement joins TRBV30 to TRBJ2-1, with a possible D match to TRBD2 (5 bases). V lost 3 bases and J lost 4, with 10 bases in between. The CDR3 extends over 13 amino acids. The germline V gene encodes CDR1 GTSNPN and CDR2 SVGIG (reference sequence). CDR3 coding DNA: TGTGCCTGGAGGGAGCGGTCATACAATGAGCAGTTCTTC. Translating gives CAWRERSYNEQFF.

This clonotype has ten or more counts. The CDR3: CASSPGTSNEQFF. The CDR3 DNA is TGTGCCAGCAGCCCAGGGACCAGCAATGAGCAGTTCTTC. The chain carries TRBV11-2 and TRBJ2-1; possibly TRBD1 or TRBD2 for D (5 bases each). The CDR3 extends over 13 amino acids. Per the germline V gene, CDR1 is SGHAT and CDR2 is FQNNGV. With 5 bases removed from V and 6 bases from J, the gap between germline ends came to 11 bases.

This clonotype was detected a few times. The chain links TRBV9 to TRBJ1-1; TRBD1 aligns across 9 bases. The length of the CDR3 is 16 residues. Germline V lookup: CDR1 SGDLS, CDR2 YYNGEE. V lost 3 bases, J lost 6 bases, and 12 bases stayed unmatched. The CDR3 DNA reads TGTGCCAGCAGCGGATGGACAGGGGATCGTCACGCTGAAGCTTTCTTT. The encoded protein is CASSGWTGDRHAEAFF.

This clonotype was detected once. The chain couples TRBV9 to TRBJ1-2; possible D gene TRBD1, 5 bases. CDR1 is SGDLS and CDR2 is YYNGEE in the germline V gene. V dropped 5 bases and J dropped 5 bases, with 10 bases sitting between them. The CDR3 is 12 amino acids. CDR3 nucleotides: TGTGCCAGCAGGGATGACAGTTATGGCTACACCTTC. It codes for CASRDDSYGYTF.

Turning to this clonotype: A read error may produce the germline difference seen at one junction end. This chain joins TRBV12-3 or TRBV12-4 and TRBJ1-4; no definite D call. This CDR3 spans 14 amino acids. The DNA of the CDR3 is TGTGCCAGCAGTTACCGCTTACTTAATGGAAAACTGTTTTTT. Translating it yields CASSYRLLNGKLFF.

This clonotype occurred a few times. This CDR3 reads CAITGTSGNTIYF. The CDR3 DNA sequence: TGTGCCATCACTGGGACCTCAGGAAACACCATATATTTT. The chain joins TRBV10-3 to TRBJ1-3; a possible D gene is TRBD1 (5 bases). Germline V CDR1 and CDR2: ENHRY, SYGVKD. Trimming took off 7 bases at V and 4 bases at J, with 11 bases between the two ends. The CDR3 spans 13 residues.